One and the same sample provided the 22 T cell receptor beta chains below, sequenced in a study of T cells expressing NK-cell markers. From its re-call of the 5' RACE reads, TCRdb lists each CDR3 protein once, without DNA. The clone table shows 500,000 to 700,000 distinct CDR3 sequences, with the ten largest holding less than 4.5%. The sample comprised blood T cells: a sorted CD56 or NKG2C T cell subset, CD4+ or CD8+ T cells, or bulk PBMC T cells (not recorded which). Receptor source: a man aged 18-30 years in good health.

The chain links TRBV20-1 to TRBJ2-3; TCRdb lists TRBD1, though no DNA is available to test this call. CDR3 length: 13 amino acids. Looked up from germline, CDR1 is DFQATT and CDR2 is SNEGSKA (reference sequence). The CDR3 protein is CSAPEWGEHTQYF.

The chain uses TRBV7-8 and TRBJ2-3; TCRdb proposes TRBD2, but this gene call is untestable without DNA. CDR3 length: 17 residues. Germline CDR1 SGHVS, CDR2 FQNEAQ. CDR3: CASSLVSGWAGTDTQYF.

The gene calls are TRBV7-2 and TRBJ2-7; TCRdb lists TRBD2, though no DNA is available to test this call. The CDR3 is 15 amino acids. Germline values: CDR1 SGHTA, CDR2 FQGNSA. The CDR3 sequence: CASSLALGPAYEQYF.

The chain combines TRBV19 with TRBJ2-1; TCRdb picks TRBD1, but there is no DNA to check that call. Germline V gene data show CDR1 as LNHDA and CDR2 as SQIVND (reference sequence). This CDR3 contains 17 residues. CDR3 sequence: CASSLMGGTGRNNEQFF.

J is TRBJ2-1 and V is TRBV6-1; with no DNA, the TCRdb D assignment of TRBD2 cannot be verified. The CDR3 covers 15 residues. The germline CDR1 and CDR2 sequences are MNHNS and SASEGT. This CDR3 reads CASGGGGPAYNEQFF.

The rearrangement links TRBV10-3 to TRBJ2-3; TCRdb proposes TRBD1, but this gene call is untestable without DNA. The germline gives CDR1 ENHRY, CDR2 SYGVKD. This CDR3 is built from 17 residues. The CDR3 is CAISDLMAGVRTDTQYF.

The chain has TRBV5-1 and TRBJ2-7. The CDR3 has 14 residues. Germline assignment: CDR1 SGHRS and CDR2 YFSETQ. CDR3 sequence reads: CASSLAENKYEQYF. The full variable domain, completed using reference TRBV5-1 and TRBJ2-7, is KAGVTQTPRYLIKTRGQQVTLSCSPISGHRSVSWYQQTPGQGLQFLFEYFSETQRNKGNFPGRFSGRQFSNSRSEMNVSTLELGDSALYLCASSLAENKYEQYFGPGTRLTVT.

The rearrangement joins TRBV4-1 to TRBJ1-5; TCRdb calls TRBD1, which cannot be checked without DNA. This CDR3 has 14 amino acids. The germline gives CDR1 MGHRA, CDR2 YSYEKL. This chain's CDR3 is CASSLTGIYQPQHF.

The chain carries TRBV10-3 and TRBJ2-7. The CDR3 runs 12 residues. CDR1 ENHRY and CDR2 SYGVKD come from the germline V gene. CDR3 residues: CAISGVRGEQYF.

The chain links TRBV4-3 to TRBJ1-1. The CDR3 loop spans 15 amino acids. Germline V CDR1 and CDR2: LGHNA, YSLEER. The CDR3: CASSQARGVNTEAFF.

The rearrangement uses TRBV6-4 and TRBJ2-1. The CDR3 is made up of 16 amino acids. Germline V CDR1 and CDR2: MRHNA, SNTAGT. This CDR3 is CASSVFSGGAYNEQFF.

This chain joins TRBV21-1 and TRBJ2-3; lacking DNA, the TRBD2 call made by TCRdb goes unchecked. TRBV21-1 is termed a pseudogene. This CDR3 comprises 17 residues. The CDR3: CASSPPAGGRWADTQYF.

V and J are TRBV29-1 and TRBJ2-1; TCRdb reports TRBD2, a call that lacks DNA to check it against. The CDR3 is 15 residues long. Germline V gene lookup returns CDR1 SQVTM and CDR2 ANQGSEA. The chain's CDR3 is CSVVLMSSGFNEQFF.

V gene TRBV29-1 combines with J gene TRBJ2-7. Germline V gene data show CDR1 as SQVTM and CDR2 as ANQGSEA. CDR3 length equals 13 residues. The CDR3 sequence: CSVVGRLPYEQYF.

The rearrangement joins TRBV5-6 to TRBJ2-5; checking the TCRdb D call of TRBD1 is not possible without DNA. Germline values: CDR1 SGHDT, CDR2 YYEEEE. CDR3 size: 14 residues. CDR3 in amino acids: CASTPWRREETQYF.

The chain has TRBV5-1 and TRBJ2-3; TCRdb's assignment of TRBD1 cannot be checked, as there is no DNA. Germline assignment: CDR1 SGHRS and CDR2 YFSETQ. The CDR3 runs 14 residues. This CDR3 reads CASSLDRGGDTQYF. The full variable domain, in which reference TRBV5-1 and TRBJ2-3 provide the parts outside the CDR3, is KAGVTQTPRYLIKTRGQQVTLSCSPISGHRSVSWYQQTPGQGLQFLFEYFSETQRNKGNFPGRFSGRQFSNSRSEMNVSTLELGDSALYLCASSLDRGGDTQYFGPGTRLTVL.

This sequence joins TRBV7-2 and TRBJ2-3; no DNA is available, so the TRBD2 call from TCRdb remains unchecked. The CDR3 consists of 15 residues. Germline V lookup: CDR1 SGHTA, CDR2 FQGNSA. The CDR3 reads CASSFQRGSTDTQYF.

This chain joins TRBV20-1 and TRBJ2-7; TCRdb picks TRBD1, but there is no DNA to check that call. This CDR3 region has 15 residues. Per the germline V gene, CDR1 is DFQATT and CDR2 is SNEGSKA (reference sequence). CDR3: CSARDPGTPRTEQYF.

The gene calls are TRBV2 and TRBJ2-7; the TCRdb call, TRBD2, lacks DNA for checking. The CDR3 contains 14 residues. Germline CDR1 and CDR2: SNHLY and FYNNEI. The CDR3 spells CASNGGGLSYEQYF. The full variable domain, with the rest looked up from reference TRBV2 and TRBJ2-7, is EPEVTQTPSHQVTQMGQEVILRCVPISNHLYFYWYRQILGQKVEFLVSFYNNEISEKSEIFDDQFSVERPDGSNFTLKIRSTKLEDSAMYFCASNGGGLSYEQYFGPGTRLTVT.

This chain uses TRBV12-3 or TRBV12-4 with TRBJ2-1; TCRdb selects TRBD2, and the lack of DNA leaves this call unchecked. This CDR3 is built from 15 residues. The CDR3 is CASSLLAGRSNEQFF.

This chain uses TRBV10-2 with TRBJ2-3; the TRBD1 assignment by TCRdb is unverifiable without DNA. Germline V gene lookup returns CDR1 WSHSY and CDR2 SAAADI. CDR3 length: 14 amino acids. This CDR3 is CASSALGSSDTQYF.

The chain uses TRBV7-9 and TRBJ2-4; TCRdb indicates TRBD1, and absent DNA this call remains unverified. Looked up from germline, CDR1 is SEHNR and CDR2 is FQNEAQ (reference sequence). The CDR3 has 15 amino acids. The CDR3: CAAGAAGQGMNIQYF.